This TCR beta chain was sequenced in a study of identical twins. Looked up from germline, CDR1 is LGHNA and CDR2 is YSLEER. The CDR3 length is 16 residues. The V end was cut by 3 bases, the J end by 0 bases, with 13 bases between. This clonotype was observed a handful of times. The antigen remains unidentified. Points from the study as a whole: Models underestimated how often monozygotic twins shared out-of-frame TCR alpha.

Using its own MiXCR run on the 5' RACE reads, TCRdb lists one record per CDR3 protein. The sample lists about 720,000 distinct CDR3 sequences; about 18% were seen once. These data also featured in a second study, about T cells expressing NK-cell markers. As reported in that work: Just one sequenced donor of eight was HCMV-seronegative, while seven were seropositive. In several experiments, sorting was restricted to alpha-beta TCR T cells by an anti-gamma-delta TCR antibody. The share of CD8+ T cells held by dominant NKG2C+ clonotypes was roughly 1.0-7.5% in roughly 6 donors.

The TCR originated in a young woman in good health. The J gene is TRBJ2-3, the V gene TRBV4-3; TRBD2 might be the D (6 bases). Sequenced sample: PBMCs. As DNA, the CDR3 is TGCGCCAGCAGCCAGTTACTAGCCTCTAGCACAGATACGCAGTATTTT. Its translation: CASSQLLASSTDTQYF.